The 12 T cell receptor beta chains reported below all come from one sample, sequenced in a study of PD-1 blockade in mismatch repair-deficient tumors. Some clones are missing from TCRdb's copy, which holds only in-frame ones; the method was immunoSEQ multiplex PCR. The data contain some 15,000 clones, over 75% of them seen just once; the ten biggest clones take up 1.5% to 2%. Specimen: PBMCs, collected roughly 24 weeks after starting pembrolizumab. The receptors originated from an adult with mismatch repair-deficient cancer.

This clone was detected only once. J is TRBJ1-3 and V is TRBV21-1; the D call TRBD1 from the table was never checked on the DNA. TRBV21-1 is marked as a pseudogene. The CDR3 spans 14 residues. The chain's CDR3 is CASIETGTGNTIYF. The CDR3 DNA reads TGTGCCAGCATTGAAACAGGGACTGGAAACACCATATATTTT.

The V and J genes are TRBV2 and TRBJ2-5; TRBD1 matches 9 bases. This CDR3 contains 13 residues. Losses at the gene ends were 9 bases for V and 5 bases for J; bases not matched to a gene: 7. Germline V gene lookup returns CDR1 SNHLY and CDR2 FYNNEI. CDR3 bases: TGTGCCAGATCACAGGGGGCTGTGGAGACCCAGTACTTC. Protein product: CARSQGAVETQYF. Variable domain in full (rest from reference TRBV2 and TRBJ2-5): EPEVTQTPSHQVTQMGQEVILRCVPISNHLYFYWYRQILGQKVEFLVSFYNNEISEKSEIFDDQFSVERPDGSNFTLKIRSTKLEDSAMYFCARSQGAVETQYFGPGTRLLVL.

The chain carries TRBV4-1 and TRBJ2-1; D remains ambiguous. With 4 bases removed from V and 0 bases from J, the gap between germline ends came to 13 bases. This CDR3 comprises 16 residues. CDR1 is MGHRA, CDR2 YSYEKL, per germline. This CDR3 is CASSPLTRVSYNEQFF. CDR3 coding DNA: TGCGCCAGCAGCCCACTCACCCGAGTCTCCTACAATGAGCAGTTCTTC.

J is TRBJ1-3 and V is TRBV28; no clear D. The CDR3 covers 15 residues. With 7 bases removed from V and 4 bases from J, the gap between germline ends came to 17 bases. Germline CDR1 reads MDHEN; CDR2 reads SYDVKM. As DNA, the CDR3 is TGTGCCAGCACCAACCTCGGACTGTCGGGAAACACCATATATTTT. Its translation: CASTNLGLSGNTIYF.

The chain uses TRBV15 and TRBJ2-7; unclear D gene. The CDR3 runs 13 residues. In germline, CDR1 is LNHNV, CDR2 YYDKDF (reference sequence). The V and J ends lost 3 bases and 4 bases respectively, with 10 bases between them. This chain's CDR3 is CATSSIVRYEQYF. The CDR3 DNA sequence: TGTGCCACCAGCAGTATAGTAAGATACGAGCAGTACTTC.

The CDR3: CASSGQLYTYEQYF. The CDR3 coding sequence is TGTGCTAGCTCGGGACAGCTTTATACCTACGAGCAGTACTTC. The chain carries TRBV12-5 and TRBJ2-7, with 7 bases fitting TRBD1. Germline V CDR1 and CDR2: LGHNT, FRNRAP. The V and J ends lost 9 bases and 2 bases, in that order; junction bases with no gene match: 10. This CDR3 contains 14 residues.

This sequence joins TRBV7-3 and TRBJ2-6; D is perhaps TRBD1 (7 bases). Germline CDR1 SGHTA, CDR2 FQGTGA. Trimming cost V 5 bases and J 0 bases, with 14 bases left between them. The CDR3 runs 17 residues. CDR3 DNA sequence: TGTGCCAGCAGCCCAGGGGGGACTCCCTCTGGGGCCAACGTCCTGACTTTC. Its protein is CASSPGGTPSGANVLTF.

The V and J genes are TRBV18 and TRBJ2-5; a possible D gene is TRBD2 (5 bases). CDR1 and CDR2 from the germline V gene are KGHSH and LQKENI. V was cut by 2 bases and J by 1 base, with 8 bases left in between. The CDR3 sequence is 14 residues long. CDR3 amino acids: CASSPGLVQETQYF. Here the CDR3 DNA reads TGTGCCAGCTCACCAGGACTGGTCCAAGAGACCCAGTACTTC. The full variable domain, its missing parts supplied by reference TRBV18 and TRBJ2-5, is NAGVMQNPRHLVRRRGQEARLRCSPMKGHSHVYWYRQLPEEGLKFMVYLQKENIIDESGMPKERFSAEFPKEGPSILRIQQVVRGDSAAYFCASSPGLVQETQYFGPGTRLLVL.

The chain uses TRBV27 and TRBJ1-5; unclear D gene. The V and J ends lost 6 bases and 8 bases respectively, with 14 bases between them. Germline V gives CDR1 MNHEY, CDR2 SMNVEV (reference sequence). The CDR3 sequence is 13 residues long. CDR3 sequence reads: CASRANGREPQHF. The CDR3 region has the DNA TGTGCCAGCAGGGCTAATGGTCGGGAGCCCCAGCATTTT.

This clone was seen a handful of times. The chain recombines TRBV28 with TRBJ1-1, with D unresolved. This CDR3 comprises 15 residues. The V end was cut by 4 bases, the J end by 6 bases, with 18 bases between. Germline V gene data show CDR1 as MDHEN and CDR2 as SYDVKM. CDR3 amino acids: CASSSPGPYGAEAFF. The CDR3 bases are TGTGCCAGCAGTTCCCCTGGGCCTTATGGCGCTGAAGCTTTCTTT.

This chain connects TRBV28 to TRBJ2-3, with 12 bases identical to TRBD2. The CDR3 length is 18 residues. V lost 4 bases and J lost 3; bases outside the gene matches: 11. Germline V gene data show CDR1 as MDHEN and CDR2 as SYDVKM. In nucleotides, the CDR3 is TGTGCCAGCAGTTCCCCGCTAGCGGGAGGGCCGGGAACAGATACGCAGTATTTT. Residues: CASSSPLAGGPGTDTQYF.

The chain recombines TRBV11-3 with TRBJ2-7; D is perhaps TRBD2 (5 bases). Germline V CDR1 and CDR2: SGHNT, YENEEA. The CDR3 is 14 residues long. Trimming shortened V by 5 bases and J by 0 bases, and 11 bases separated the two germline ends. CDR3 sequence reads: CASSPRTRSYEQYF. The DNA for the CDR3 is TGTGCCAGCAGCCCCCGGACTCGCTCCTACGAGCAGTACTTC.